The rows below give T cell receptor beta chains drawn from one sample of a study of cytomegalovirus exposure and HLA in healthy donors. Repertoires were generated with immunoSEQ multiplex PCR, while TCRdb's copy carries only in-frame clones and drops some. The sample lists under 200,000 clones; roughly 85% were seen once. The sequencing input was PBMCs. These receptors all stem from a man in his forties in good health and CMV-seronegative. Each CDR3 is given with its conserved first and last residue. A D gene is named only where the DNA matches it firmly. Rows may omit the clone size; those that give it use once, few, many or a size class.

d_gene: TRBD1
v_gene: TRBV5-5
abundance: NA
j_gene: TRBJ2-3
CDR3aa: CASSARQGTGGTDTQYF
CDR3nt: TGTGCCAGCAGCGCCCGTCAGGGGACAGGGGGCACAGATACGCAGTATTTT

d_gene: NA
v_gene: TRBV11-2
abundance: NA
j_gene: TRBJ2-7
CDR3aa: CASSPQGGTTSYEQYF
CDR3nt: TGTGCCAGCAGCCCGCAGGGGGGAACTACCTCCTACGAGCAGTACTTC

d_gene: NA
v_gene: TRBV7-9
abundance: NA
j_gene: TRBJ1-1
CDR3aa: CASSLGGHQNTEAFF
CDR3nt: TGTGCCAGCAGCTTAGGGGGACACCAGAACACTGAAGCTTTCTTT

d_gene: NA
v_gene: TRBV28
abundance: once
j_gene: TRBJ2-5
CDR3aa: CASSLPQGGTETQYF
CDR3nt: TGTGCCAGCAGTTTACCACAGGGGGGGACAGAGACCCAGTACTTC

d_gene: TRBD2
v_gene: TRBV4-1
abundance: few
j_gene: TRBJ2-3
CDR3aa: CASSQEWTSGTDTQYF
CDR3nt: TGCGCCAGCAGCCAAGAATGGACTAGCGGAACAGATACGCAGTATTTT

d_gene: TRBD2
v_gene: TRBV4-3
abundance: NA
j_gene: TRBJ2-3
CDR3aa: CASSQGRYGREADTQYF
CDR3nt: TGCGCCAGCAGCCAAGGACGGTACGGGAGGGAAGCAGATACGCAGTATTTT

d_gene: TRBD2
v_gene: TRBV6-1
abundance: NA
j_gene: TRBJ2-1
CDR3aa: CASTGTSGRDNEQFF
CDR3nt: TGTGCCAGCACGGGCACTAGCGGGAGGGACAATGAGCAGTTCTTC

d_gene: NA
v_gene: TRBV27
abundance: NA
j_gene: TRBJ2-3
CDR3aa: CASSPKPDTQYF
CDR3nt: TGTGCCAGCAGTCCAAAGCCAGATACGCAGTATTTT

d_gene: NA
v_gene: TRBV6-6
abundance: NA
j_gene: TRBJ1-1
CDR3aa: CASSNPGGTDTEAFF
CDR3nt: TGTGCCAGCAGCAACCCCGGAGGGACGGACACTGAAGCTTTCTTT

d_gene: NA
v_gene: TRBV4-3
abundance: NA
j_gene: TRBJ2-7
CDR3aa: CASSQDYRQGEQYF
CDR3nt: TGCGCCAGCAGCCAAGATTATCGGCAGGGCGAGCAGTACTTC

d_gene: NA
v_gene: TRBV30
abundance: once
j_gene: TRBJ2-5
CDR3aa: CAWSLTNQETQYF
CDR3nt: TGTGCCTGGAGTTTGACTAATCAAGAGACCCAGTACTTC

d_gene: NA
v_gene: TRBV6-6
abundance: NA
j_gene: TRBJ2-3
CDR3aa: CASTLTGFSAADTQYF
CDR3nt: TGTGCCAGCACCTTGACGGGGTTCTCTGCGGCAGATACGCAGTATTTT

d_gene: NA
v_gene: TRBV6-1
abundance: NA
j_gene: TRBJ2-7
CDR3aa: CASSARGRPYEQYF
CDR3nt: TGTGCCAGCAGCGCCAGGGGAAGGCCCTACGAGCAGTACTTC

d_gene: NA
v_gene: TRBV11-3
abundance: NA
j_gene: TRBJ2-2
CDR3aa: CASSLAVAGELFF
CDR3nt: TGTGCCAGCAGCCTCGCAGTCGCCGGGGAGCTGTTTTTT

d_gene: TRBD2
v_gene: TRBV29-1
abundance: NA
j_gene: TRBJ2-5
CDR3aa: CSVAPTSGSVTQYF
CDR3nt: TGCAGCGTTGCCCCGACTAGCGGGAGTGTGACCCAGTACTTC

d_gene: TRBD1
v_gene: TRBV5-1
abundance: NA
j_gene: TRBJ2-1
CDR3aa: CASSLGQGNLNEQFF
CDR3nt: TGCGCCAGCAGCTTGGGACAGGGTAACTTGAATGAGCAGTTCTTC

d_gene: NA
v_gene: TRBV6-1
abundance: NA
j_gene: TRBJ2-2
CDR3aa: CATPGSVVQTGELFF
CDR3nt: TGTGCCACCCCAGGGTCTGTGGTCCAGACCGGGGAGCTGTTTTTT

d_gene: TRBD2
v_gene: TRBV6-5
abundance: NA
j_gene: TRBJ2-7
CDR3aa: CASSLGLAGTYEQYF
CDR3nt: TGTGCCAGCAGTTTGGGACTAGCGGGAACCTACGAGCAGTACTTC

d_gene: NA
v_gene: TRBV13
abundance: NA
j_gene: TRBJ1-4
CDR3aa: CASSFYGGTGYNEKLFF
CDR3nt: TGTGCCAGCAGCTTTTATGGGGGGACGGGCTATAATGAAAAACTGTTTTTT

d_gene: NA
v_gene: TRBV12-2
abundance: NA
j_gene: TRBJ1-5
CDR3aa: CASRCHRGGQWDQPQHF
CDR3nt: TGTGCAAGTCGTTGCCACAGGGGAGGTCAATGGGATCAGCCCCAGCATTTT

d_gene: TRBD1
v_gene: TRBV30
abundance: NA
j_gene: TRBJ2-7
CDR3aa: CAWSSQGGSYEQYF
CDR3nt: TGTGCCTGGAGTTCACAGGGGGGCTCCTACGAGCAGTACTTC

d_gene: TRBD2
v_gene: TRBV4-1
abundance: NA
j_gene: TRBJ2-7
CDR3aa: CASSQTSLIAGGRDEQYF
CDR3nt: TGCGCCAGCAGCCAAACTTCGCTAATAGCGGGAGGCCGTGACGAGCAGTACTTC

d_gene: NA
v_gene: TRBV6-5
abundance: NA
j_gene: TRBJ2-2
CDR3aa: CASSYGWGAGELFF
CDR3nt: TGTGCCAGCAGTTACGGTTGGGGGGCCGGGGAGCTGTTTTTT

d_gene: TRBD2
v_gene: TRBV7-9
abundance: NA
j_gene: TRBJ2-1
CDR3aa: CASSFRRGEYNEQFF
CDR3nt: TGTGCCAGCAGCTTTCGGCGGGGGGAGTACAATGAGCAGTTCTTC

d_gene: NA
v_gene: TRBV18
abundance: NA
j_gene: TRBJ1-2
CDR3aa: CASSPGRRDYGYTF
CDR3nt: TGTGCCAGCTCACCCGGGCGCAGGGACTATGGCTACACCTTC

d_gene: NA
v_gene: TRBV29-1
abundance: once
j_gene: TRBJ2-1
CDR3aa: CSGVGAETSSYNEQFF
CDR3nt: TGCAGCGGGGTCGGTGCGGAGACCAGCTCCTACAATGAGCAGTTCTTC

d_gene: NA
v_gene: TRBV5-4
abundance: NA
j_gene: TRBJ2-7
CDR3aa: CASSLGYSRSYEQYF
CDR3nt: TGTGCCAGCAGCTTGGGGTACTCCCGCTCCTACGAGCAGTACTTC

d_gene: NA
v_gene: TRBV28
abundance: NA
j_gene: TRBJ1-1
CDR3aa: CASSFTEAFF
CDR3nt: TGTGCCAGCAGCTTTACTGAAGCTTTCTTT

d_gene: NA
v_gene: TRBV5-8
abundance: NA
j_gene: TRBJ2-7
CDR3aa: CASSLERVTHEQYF
CDR3nt: TGTGCCAGCAGCTTGGAGAGGGTGACCCACGAGCAGTACTTC

d_gene: NA
v_gene: TRBV5-1
abundance: NA
j_gene: TRBJ2-1
CDR3aa: CASSSSGVGSYNEQFF
CDR3nt: TGCGCCAGCAGCTCTTCAGGGGTTGGCTCCTACAATGAGCAGTTCTTC

d_gene: TRBD2
v_gene: TRBV30
abundance: few
j_gene: TRBJ2-3
CDR3aa: CAWTRGLAGATDTQYF
CDR3nt: TGTGCCTGGACTCGAGGCCTAGCGGGAGCCACAGATACGCAGTATTTT

d_gene: NA
v_gene: TRBV7-6
abundance: NA
j_gene: TRBJ2-5
CDR3aa: CASSLKQGKQYF
CDR3nt: TGTGCCAGCAGCTTAAAACAGGGAAAGCAGTACTTC

d_gene: NA
v_gene: TRBV7-9
abundance: NA
j_gene: TRBJ2-5
CDR3aa: CASSPQAGPREKTQYF
CDR3nt: TGTGCCAGCAGCCCTCAGGCAGGTCCTAGGGAGAAGACCCAGTACTTC

d_gene: NA
v_gene: TRBV28
abundance: NA
j_gene: TRBJ2-7
CDR3aa: CASSFQGYEQYF
CDR3nt: TGTGCCAGCAGTTTCCAGGGGTACGAGCAGTACTTC

d_gene: NA
v_gene: TRBV5-8
abundance: few
j_gene: TRBJ1-4
CDR3aa: CASGPGAHVKLFF
CDR3nt: TGTGCCAGCGGACCTGGGGCACACGTGAAACTGTTTTTT

d_gene: NA
v_gene: TRBV30
abundance: NA
j_gene: TRBJ2-5
CDR3aa: CAWRTPGVVTQYF
CDR3nt: TGTGCCTGGAGGACCCCGGGGGTGGTGACCCAGTACTTC

d_gene: TRBD2
v_gene: TRBV5-1
abundance: NA
j_gene: TRBJ2-1
CDR3aa: CASSSRLAGVQSTTYNEQFF
CDR3nt: TGCGCCAGCAGCTCCCGACTAGCGGGAGTCCAAAGTACAACCTACAATGAGCAGTTCTTC

d_gene: NA
v_gene: TRBV11-3
abundance: once
j_gene: TRBJ2-2
CDR3aa: CASARVRTGELFF
CDR3nt: TGTGCCAGCGCCCGAGTTCGGACCGGGGAGCTGTTTTTT

d_gene: NA
v_gene: TRBV7-6
abundance: NA
j_gene: TRBJ2-2
CDR3aa: CASSLEVERGRNTGELFF
CDR3nt: TGTGCCAGCAGCTTAGAGGTGGAACGGGGTCGGAACACCGGGGAGCTGTTTTTT

d_gene: NA
v_gene: TRBV7-2
abundance: NA
j_gene: TRBJ2-5
CDR3aa: CASSSVVVARETQYF
CDR3nt: TGTGCCAGCAGCTCCGTGGTCGTCGCGAGGGAGACCCAGTACTTC

d_gene: TRBD2
v_gene: TRBV4-2
abundance: NA
j_gene: TRBJ2-3
CDR3aa: CASSPGTSGRTDTQYF
CDR3nt: TGTGCCAGCAGCCCAGGGACTAGCGGGAGAACAGATACGCAGTATTTT

d_gene: TRBD1
v_gene: TRBV27
abundance: NA
j_gene: TRBJ1-2
CDR3aa: CASSTQGANYGYTF
CDR3nt: TGTGCCAGCAGTACCCAGGGGGCTAACTATGGCTACACCTTC

d_gene: NA
v_gene: TRBV30
abundance: few
j_gene: TRBJ2-7
CDR3aa: CAWSRLAGTYEQYF
CDR3nt: TGTGCCTGGTCCCGGCTGGCAGGGACCTACGAGCAGTACTTC

d_gene: TRBD1
v_gene: TRBV4-2
abundance: NA
j_gene: TRBJ2-7
CDR3aa: CASSQDPGTGQVLYEQYF
CDR3nt: TGTGCCAGCAGCCAAGATCCAGGGACGGGACAGGTTTTATACGAGCAGTACTTC

d_gene: TRBD1
v_gene: TRBV28
abundance: few
j_gene: TRBJ2-7
CDR3aa: CASSSSDRAASYEQYF
CDR3nt: TGTGCCAGCAGTTCCTCGGACAGGGCGGCTTCCTACGAGCAGTACTTC

d_gene: NA
v_gene: TRBV5-1
abundance: NA
j_gene: TRBJ1-2
CDR3aa: CASWPGTVLRYGYTF
CDR3nt: TGCGCCAGCTGGCCAGGGACTGTGCTTAGGTATGGCTACACCTTC

d_gene: NA
v_gene: TRBV5-1
abundance: NA
j_gene: TRBJ2-5
CDR3aa: CASSLLWTQYF
CDR3nt: TGCGCCAGCAGCTTGTTATGGACCCAGTACTTC

d_gene: NA
v_gene: TRBV29-1
abundance: NA
j_gene: TRBJ2-1
CDR3aa: CSASLGAYNEQFF
CDR3nt: TGCAGCGCATCCCTTGGAGCCTACAATGAGCAGTTCTTC

d_gene: NA
v_gene: TRBV27
abundance: few
j_gene: TRBJ2-5
CDR3aa: CASRKGKETQYF
CDR3nt: TGTGCCAGCAGGAAGGGGAAGGAGACCCAGTACTTC

d_gene: NA
v_gene: TRBV6-5
abundance: NA
j_gene: TRBJ2-5
CDR3aa: CASSPRTRVETQYF
CDR3nt: TGTGCCAGCAGCCCCAGGACACGGGTAGAGACCCAGTACTTC